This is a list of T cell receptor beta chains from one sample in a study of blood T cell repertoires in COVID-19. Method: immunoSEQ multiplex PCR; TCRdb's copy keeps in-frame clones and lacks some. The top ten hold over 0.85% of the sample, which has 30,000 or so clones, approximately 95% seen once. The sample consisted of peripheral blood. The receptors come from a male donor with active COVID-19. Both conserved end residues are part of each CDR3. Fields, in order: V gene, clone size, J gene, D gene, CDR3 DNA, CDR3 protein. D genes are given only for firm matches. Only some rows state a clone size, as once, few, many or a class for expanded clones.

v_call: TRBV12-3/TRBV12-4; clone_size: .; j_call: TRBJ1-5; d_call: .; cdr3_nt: TGTGCCAGCAGACAATTCGAAGAACAGCCCCAGCATTTT; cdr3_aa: CASRQFEEQPQHF
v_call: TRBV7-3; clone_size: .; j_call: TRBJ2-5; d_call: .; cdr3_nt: TGTGCCAGCAGCTTAACAAGGTGGCAGGGGCTCCCGGAGACCCAGTACTTC; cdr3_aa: CASSLTRWQGLPETQYF
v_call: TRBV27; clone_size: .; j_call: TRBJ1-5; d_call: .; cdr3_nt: TGTGCCAGCAGAACTGCGGGGGCAGGGATTTATAGTCAGCCCCAGCATTTT; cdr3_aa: CASRTAGAGIYSQPQHF
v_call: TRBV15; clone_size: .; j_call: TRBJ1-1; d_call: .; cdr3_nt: TGTGCCACCAGCAGAGATAAAGCGGACACTGAAGCTTTCTTT; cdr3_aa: CATSRDKADTEAFF
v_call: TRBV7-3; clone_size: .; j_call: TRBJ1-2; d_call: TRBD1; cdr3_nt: TGTGCCAGCAGCTTAGTAGGGACAGCCTCGGGGGGCTACACCTTC; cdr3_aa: CASSLVGTASGGYTF
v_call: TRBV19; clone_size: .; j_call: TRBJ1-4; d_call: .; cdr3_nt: TGTGCCAGTACCGCCCTTTCGCAGGCTAATGAAAAACTGTTTTTT; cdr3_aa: CASTALSQANEKLFF
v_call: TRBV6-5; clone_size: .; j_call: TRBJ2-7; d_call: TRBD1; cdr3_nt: TGTGCCAGCAGGGGGACAGTCTCCTACGAGCAGTACTTC; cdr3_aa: CASRGTVSYEQYF
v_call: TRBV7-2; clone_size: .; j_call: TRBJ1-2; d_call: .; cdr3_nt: TGTGCCAGCAGCCAGAGGGGGGGCGGGGGCTACACCTTC; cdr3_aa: CASSQRGGGGYTF
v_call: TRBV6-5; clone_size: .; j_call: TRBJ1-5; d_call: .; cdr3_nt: TGTGCCAGCAGACGGACAGAGGTCGGGCCCCAGCATTTT; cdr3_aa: CASRRTEVGPQHF
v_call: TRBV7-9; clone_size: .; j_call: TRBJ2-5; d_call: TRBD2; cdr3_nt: TGTGCCAGCAGCTTAGGACTAGCCTCAGAGACCCAGTACTTC; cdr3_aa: CASSLGLASETQYF
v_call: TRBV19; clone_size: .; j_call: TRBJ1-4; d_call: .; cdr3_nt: TGTGCCAGTAGTTCCCGAGGAGGTTCCAATGAAAAACTGTTTTTT; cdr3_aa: CASSSRGGSNEKLFF
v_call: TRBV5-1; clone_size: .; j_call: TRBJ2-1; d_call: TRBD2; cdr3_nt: TGCGCCAGCAGCTTGCGTCCGGGGGGACCAACATTTAGCTCCTACAATGAGCAGTTCTTC; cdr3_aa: CASSLRPGGPTFSSYNEQFF
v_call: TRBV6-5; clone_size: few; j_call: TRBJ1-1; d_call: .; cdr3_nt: TGTGCCAGCAGTTACGATTTTAGGGGTAGCACTGAAGCTTTCTTT; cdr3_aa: CASSYDFRGSTEAFF
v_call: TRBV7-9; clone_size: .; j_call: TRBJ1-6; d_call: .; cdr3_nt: TGTGCCAGCAGCTTTTGGTTAGGGGATAATTCACCCCTCCACTTT; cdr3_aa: CASSFWLGDNSPLHF
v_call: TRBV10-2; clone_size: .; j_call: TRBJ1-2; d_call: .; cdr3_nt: TGCGCCAGCAGTGAGTCTCAGGGGAAGACGGGCTACACCTTC; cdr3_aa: CASSESQGKTGYTF
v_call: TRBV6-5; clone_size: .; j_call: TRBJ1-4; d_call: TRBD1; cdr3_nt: TGTGCCAGCAGGCTCCGGGACAGGGGTGAAAAACTGTTTTTT; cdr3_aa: CASRLRDRGEKLFF
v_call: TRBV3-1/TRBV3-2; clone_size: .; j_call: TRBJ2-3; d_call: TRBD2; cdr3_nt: TGTGCCAGCAGCCCCCGACTAGCCCCCGATACGCAGTATTTT; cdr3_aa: CASSPRLAPDTQYF
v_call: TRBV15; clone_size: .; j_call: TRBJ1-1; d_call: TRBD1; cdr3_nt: TGTGCCACCAGCACCACGGGGACAGGGCGTGAAGCTTTCTTT; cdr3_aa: CATSTTGTGREAFF
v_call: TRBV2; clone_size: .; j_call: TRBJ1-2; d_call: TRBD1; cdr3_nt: TGTGCCACCGTCGGGACAGCTAACTATGGCTACACCTTC; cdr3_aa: CATVGTANYGYTF
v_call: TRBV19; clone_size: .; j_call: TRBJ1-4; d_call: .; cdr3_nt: TGTGCCAGTAGTGAGGGACTTGCTAATGAAAAACTGTTTTTT; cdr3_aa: CASSEGLANEKLFF
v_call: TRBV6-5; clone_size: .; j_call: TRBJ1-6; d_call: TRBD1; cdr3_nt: TGTGCCAGCAGGGACAGGGGTATCAATTCACCCCTCCACTTT; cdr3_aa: CASRDRGINSPLHF
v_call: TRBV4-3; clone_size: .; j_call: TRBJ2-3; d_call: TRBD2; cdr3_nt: TGCGCCAGCAGCCAAGATCAGCGGGGGCGATCAGATACGCAGTATTTT; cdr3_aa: CASSQDQRGRSDTQYF
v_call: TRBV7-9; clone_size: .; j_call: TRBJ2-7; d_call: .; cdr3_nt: TGTGCCAGCAGCCCCCGGGGGGCAGAATCCTACGAGCAGTACTTC; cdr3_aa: CASSPRGAESYEQYF
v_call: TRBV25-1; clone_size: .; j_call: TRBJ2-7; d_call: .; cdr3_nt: TGTGCCAGCAGTGAGGCATCCTACGAGCAGTACTTC; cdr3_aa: CASSEASYEQYF